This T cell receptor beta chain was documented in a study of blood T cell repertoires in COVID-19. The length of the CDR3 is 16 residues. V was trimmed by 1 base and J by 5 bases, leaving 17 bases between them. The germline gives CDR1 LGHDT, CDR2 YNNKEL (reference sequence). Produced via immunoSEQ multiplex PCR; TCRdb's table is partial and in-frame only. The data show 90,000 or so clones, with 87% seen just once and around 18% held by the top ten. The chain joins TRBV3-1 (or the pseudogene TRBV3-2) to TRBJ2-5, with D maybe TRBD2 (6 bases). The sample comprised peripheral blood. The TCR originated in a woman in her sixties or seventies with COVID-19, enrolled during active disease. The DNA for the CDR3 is TGTGCCAGCAGCCAAGGCATGACGACTAGGGTGGAGACCCAGTACTTC. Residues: CASSQGMTTRVETQYF.